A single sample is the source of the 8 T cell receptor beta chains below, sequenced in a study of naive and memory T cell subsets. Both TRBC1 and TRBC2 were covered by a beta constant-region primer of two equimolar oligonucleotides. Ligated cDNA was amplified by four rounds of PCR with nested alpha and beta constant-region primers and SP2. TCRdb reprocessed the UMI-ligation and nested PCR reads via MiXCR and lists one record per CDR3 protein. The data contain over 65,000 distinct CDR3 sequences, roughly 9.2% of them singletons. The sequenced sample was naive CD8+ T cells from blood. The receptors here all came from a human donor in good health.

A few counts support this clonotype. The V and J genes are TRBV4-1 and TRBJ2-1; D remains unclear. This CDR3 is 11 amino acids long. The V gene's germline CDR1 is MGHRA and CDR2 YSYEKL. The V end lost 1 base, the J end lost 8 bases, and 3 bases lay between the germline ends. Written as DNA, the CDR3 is TGCGCCAGCAGCCAAGCCGATGAGCAGTTCTTC. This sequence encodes CASSQADEQFF.

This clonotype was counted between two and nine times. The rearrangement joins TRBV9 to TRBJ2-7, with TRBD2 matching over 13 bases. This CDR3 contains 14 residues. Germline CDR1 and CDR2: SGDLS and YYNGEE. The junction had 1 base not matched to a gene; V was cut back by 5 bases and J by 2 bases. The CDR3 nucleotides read TGTGCCAGCAGTGGGACTAGCGGGGCCTACGAGCAGTACTTC. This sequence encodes CASSGTSGAYEQYF.

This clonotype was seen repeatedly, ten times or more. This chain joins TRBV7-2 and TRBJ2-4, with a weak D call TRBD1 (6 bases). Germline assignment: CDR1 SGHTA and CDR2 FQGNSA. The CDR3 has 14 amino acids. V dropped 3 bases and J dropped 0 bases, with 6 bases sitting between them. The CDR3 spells CASSLDRAKNIQYF. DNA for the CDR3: TGTGCCAGCAGCTTGGACAGAGCCAAAAACATTCAGTACTTC.

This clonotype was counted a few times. The CDR3 region is CSARSIISAGTKNIQYF. The CDR3 DNA follows: TGCAGTGCTAGAAGCATTATATCGGCGGGAACCAAAAACATTCAGTACTTC. V usage is TRBV20-1 and J usage is TRBJ2-4, with D perhaps matching TRBD2 (6 bases). Trimming cost V 2 bases and J 2 bases, with 19 bases left between them. The V gene's germline CDR1 is DFQATT and CDR2 SNEGSKA (reference sequence). The CDR3 contains 17 residues.

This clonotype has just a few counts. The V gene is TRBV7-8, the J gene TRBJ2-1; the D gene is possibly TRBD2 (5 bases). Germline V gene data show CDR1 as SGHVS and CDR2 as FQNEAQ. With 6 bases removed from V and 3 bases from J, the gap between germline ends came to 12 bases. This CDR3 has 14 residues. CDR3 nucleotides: TGTGCCAGCAGTAACACCCGGGGCTACAATGAGCAGTTCTTC. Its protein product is CASSNTRGYNEQFF.

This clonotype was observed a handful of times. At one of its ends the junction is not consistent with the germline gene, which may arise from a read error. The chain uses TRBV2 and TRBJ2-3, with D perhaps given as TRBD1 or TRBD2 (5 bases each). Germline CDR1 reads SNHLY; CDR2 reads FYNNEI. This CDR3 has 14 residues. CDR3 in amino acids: CATSPGTYTDTQYF. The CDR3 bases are TGTGCCACCAGTCCCGGGACCTACACAGATACGCAGTATTTT.

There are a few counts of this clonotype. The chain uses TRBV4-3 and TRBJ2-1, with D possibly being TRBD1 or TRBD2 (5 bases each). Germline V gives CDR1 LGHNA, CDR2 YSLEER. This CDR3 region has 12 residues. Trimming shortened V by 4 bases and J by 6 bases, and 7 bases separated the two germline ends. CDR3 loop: CASSPGTNEQFF. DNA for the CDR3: TGCGCCAGCAGCCCCGGGACCAATGAGCAGTTCTTC.

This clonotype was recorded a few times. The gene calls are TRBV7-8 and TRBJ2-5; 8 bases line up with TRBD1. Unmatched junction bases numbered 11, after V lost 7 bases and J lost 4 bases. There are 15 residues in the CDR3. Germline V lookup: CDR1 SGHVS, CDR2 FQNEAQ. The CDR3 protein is CASTDRRGPVETQYF. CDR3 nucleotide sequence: TGTGCCAGCACCGACCGCAGGGGGCCCGTAGAGACCCAGTACTTC. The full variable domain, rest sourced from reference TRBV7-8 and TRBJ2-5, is GAGVSQSPRYKVAKRGQDVALRCDPISGHVSLFWYQQALGQGPEFLTYFQNEAQLDKSGLPSDRFFAERPEGSVSTLKIQRTQQEDSAVYLCASTDRRGPVETQYFGPGTRLLVL.